Below are 8 T cell receptor beta chains sequenced from a single sample in a study of beta chain features in type 1 diabetes. These TCRs' antigens remain unknown. The whole isolated RNA underwent reverse transcription, so sequencing captured expressed TCRB transcripts. The method was immunoSEQ multiplex PCR; TCRdb's version includes in-frame clones alone and lacks a portion of them. The sample has under 400,000 clones; around an eighth are singletons. General observations from the study: Shortening that was moderate but significant affected the TCRB CDR3s of Type 1 diabetes patients in all four CD4+ subsets.

Source material: naive CD4+ T cells from blood. The receptors were sampled from a woman between 18 and 30 years old with type 1 diabetes.

Regarding this clone: Additional DNA sequences in this sample encode the identical CDR3. In nucleotides, the CDR3 is TGTGCCAGTAGTATAGGTCAGTTGAACACTGAAGCTTTCTTT. Protein product: CASSIGQLNTEAFF. The chain combines TRBV19 with TRBJ1-1, with D unclear. The V and J ends lost 1 base and 0 bases respectively, with 6 bases between them. Germline V gene sequence: CDR1 LNHDA, CDR2 SQIVND (reference sequence). There are 14 residues in the CDR3.

The chain couples TRBV7-9 to TRBJ1-1, with D possibly being TRBD1 (6 bases). The ends were cut back, 6 bases at V and 4 bases at J, with 18 bases in the middle. The germline gives CDR1 SEHNR, CDR2 FQNEAQ (reference sequence). CDR3 length: 15 residues. CDR3 DNA: TGTGCCAGCAGTTCACAGGGACCCCCAACCACTGAAGCTTTCTTT. This codes for CASSSQGPPTTEAFF.

This clone was counted between two and nine times. Written as DNA, the CDR3 is TGTGCCAGCAGTGAGTCGGGAGGTATAGCGGGAGCCACCGATGAGCAGTTCTTC. This encodes CASSESGGIAGATDEQFF. The chain joins TRBV28 to TRBJ2-1, with 9 positions matching TRBD2. Trimming cost V 5 bases and J 8 bases; bases outside gene matches: 19. CDR3 length: 18 amino acids. The germline gives CDR1 MDHEN, CDR2 SYDVKM.

In its sample, this clone was seen a few times. The chain combines TRBV6-5 with TRBJ1-5; 7 bases align to TRBD1. The CDR3 has 14 residues. CDR1 is MNHEY, CDR2 SVGAGI, per germline. Losses at the gene ends were 7 bases for V and 3 bases for J; bases not matched to a gene: 6. CDR3 amino acids: CASNNRGVNQPQHF. For the CDR3, the DNA is TGTGCCAGCAACAACAGGGGAGTCAATCAGCCCCAGCATTTT.

This clone has only a few counts. The chain is built from TRBV5-6 and TRBJ2-5, with 11 bases lining up with TRBD2. J lost 5 bases, V lost 0 bases, and 6 bases had no gene match. The CDR3 has 16 residues. The germline CDR1 and CDR2 sequences are SGHDT and YYEEEE. CDR3 in amino acids: CASSLGTSGGWETQYF. CDR3 nucleotide sequence: TGTGCCAGCAGCTTGGGAACTAGCGGGGGATGGGAGACCCAGTACTTC.

This clone occurred a few times. The genes are TRBV7-2 and TRBJ2-3, with no clear D. CDR3 size: 13 residues. Germline CDR1 and CDR2: SGHTA and FQGNSA. V was shortened by 4 bases and J by 4 bases, with 9 bases between the two germline ends. CDR3 DNA: TGTGCCAGCAGCTACCCAGGTTCAGATACGCAGTATTTT. It translates to CASSYPGSDTQYF.

The table lists this clone with a few counts. The V call is TRBV5-1, the J call TRBJ2-7, with a possible D match to TRBD1 (5 bases). Germline V gene lookup returns CDR1 SGHRS and CDR2 YFSETQ. V lost 2 bases to trimming and J lost 3 bases, with 9 bases between them. The CDR3 covers 13 residues. The chain's CDR3 is CASSLDSRYEQYF. CDR3 DNA sequence: TGCGCCAGCAGCTTAGACAGCCGCTACGAGCAGTACTTC.

Only a few counts were recorded for this clone. This chain links TRBV4-3 with TRBJ2-3; 8 bases line up with TRBD2. CDR1 is LGHNA and CDR2 is YSLEER in the germline V gene. This CDR3 comprises 15 residues. Losses at the gene ends were 0 bases for V and 3 bases for J; bases not matched to a gene: 2. CDR3 region: CASSQDRGGTDTQYF. The CDR3 DNA sequence: TGCGCCAGCAGCCAAGATCGCGGGGGGACAGATACGCAGTATTTT.